This T cell receptor (beta chain) was profiled in a study of blood T cell repertoires in COVID-19. Across the whole study: Italy, Spain and the United States were the sources of the convalescent and acute COVID-19 samples. From T cells, B-cell-depleted T cells, or PBMCs came the material, which was cDNA or gDNA.

V lost 5 bases, J lost 0 bases, and 3 bases stayed unmatched. CDR1 SNHLY and CDR2 FYNNEI come from the germline V gene. The CDR3 is made up of 14 amino acids. In the authors' methods: Researchers report that nucleated cell counts were estimated from reference gene primer amplification. Sequenced by immunoSEQ multiplex PCR; TCRdb stores in-frame clones only, minus some. V, J and clone size are taken as reported in that table, and D and trimming were inferred from the DNA itself. The top ten hold around 2% of the sample, which has under 300,000 clones, roughly 88% seen once. Sequencing used peripheral blood. The sequence was obtained from a middle-aged woman who had recovered from COVID-19. The chain links TRBV2 to TRBJ1-1; 7 bases fit TRBD1. The CDR3 nucleotides read TGTGCCAGCAGTACGGACAGGCTGAACACTGAAGCTTTCTTT. Protein sequence: CASSTDRLNTEAFF.